These 20 T cell receptor beta chains came from one sample sequenced in a study of cytomegalovirus exposure and HLA in healthy donors. Clones were sequenced by immunoSEQ multiplex PCR, and TCRdb holds only the in-frame ones, with some missing. The sample records 150,000 to 200,000 clones, 84% being singletons. Specimen: PBMCs. All receptors come from a man aged 30 to 39 in good health and CMV-seropositive.

V usage is TRBV25-1 and J usage is TRBJ2-7; D perhaps matches TRBD1 (5 bases). Germline-derived CDR1 and CDR2 are MGHDK and SYGVNS. V lost 2 bases and J lost 5, with 16 bases in between. The CDR3 extends over 15 amino acids. The CDR3 DNA sequence: TGTGCCAGCAGTGAAGGTCCGCAGGGTCTAAACGAGCAGTACTTC. It is translated as CASSEGPQGLNEQYF.

This clone came up many times. The chain recombines TRBV7-9 with TRBJ2-1, with D uncertain. V was shortened by 6 bases and J by 0 bases, with 15 bases between the two germline ends. From germline, CDR1 is SEHNR and CDR2 FQNEAQ (reference sequence). The CDR3 is made up of 16 amino acids. The CDR3 loop is CASSPEEYFSYNEQFF. In DNA form, the CDR3 reads TGTGCCAGCAGTCCCGAGGAATATTTCTCCTACAATGAGCAGTTCTTC.

The chain uses TRBV4-3 and TRBJ2-3; 12 bases match TRBD2. After removal of 4 bases from V and 2 bases from J, the junction contained 10 bases not matched to a gene. The germline CDR1 and CDR2 sequences are LGHNA and YSLEER. The CDR3 totals 18 residues. CDR3 in amino acids: CASSPLVGLAGITDTQYF. Here the CDR3 DNA reads TGCGCCAGCAGCCCTCTAGTAGGACTAGCGGGGATCACAGATACGCAGTATTTT.

The chain couples TRBV10-3 to TRBJ2-3, with 7 bases fitting TRBD2. CDR1 and CDR2 (germline): ENHRY, SYGVKD. This CDR3 spans 15 amino acids. Germline trimming cut 6 bases from V and 3 bases from J; bases unmatched to any gene: 9. In nucleotides, the CDR3 is TGTGCCATCAGCCCCGGACTAGTAGGGACAGATACGCAGTATTTT. Encoded protein: CAISPGLVGTDTQYF.

The chain couples TRBV29-1 to TRBJ2-2; D remains ambiguous. The V end was cut by 6 bases, the J end by 3 bases, with 8 bases between. The CDR3 runs to 12 residues. Germline CDR1 and CDR2: SQVTM and ANQGSEA. The CDR3 DNA sequence: TGCAGCGTGGCTCAAGACACCGGGGAGCTGTTTTTT. Translating gives CSVAQDTGELFF.

The V and J genes are TRBV6-5 and TRBJ1-5; D is unclear. The V end lost 6 bases, the J end lost 5 bases, and 11 bases lay between the germline ends. Germline CDR1 and CDR2: MNHEY and SVGAGI. The CDR3 contains 13 residues. The chain's CDR3 is CASRGSTYQPQHF. In nucleotides, the CDR3 is TGTGCCAGCAGGGGGAGTACGTATCAGCCCCAGCATTTT.

The V gene is TRBV7-9, the J gene TRBJ1-1; D possibly corresponds to TRBD1 (5 bases). Trimming cost V 5 bases and J 8 bases, with 15 bases left between them. The CDR3 totals 13 residues. The germline V gene encodes CDR1 SEHNR and CDR2 FQNEAQ (reference sequence). The CDR3, as DNA: TGTGCCAGCAGCCAACGTAGAGACAGCGAAGCTTTCTTT. Its protein product is CASSQRRDSEAFF.

The rearrangement joins TRBV5-7 to TRBJ1-1; 9 bases are a match to TRBD1. TRBV5-7 is reported as an ORF; its role is uncertain. The CDR3 runs 16 residues. V was clipped by 8 bases and J by 0 bases; unmatched bases: 11. The CDR3 loop reads CARGYRGHNLNTEAFF. CDR3 coding DNA: TGTGCCAGGGGATACAGGGGGCATAACTTGAACACTGAAGCTTTCTTT.

V is TRBV7-9 and J is TRBJ2-2, with 7 bases identical to TRBD2. The CDR3 spans 18 residues. Germline values: CDR1 SEHNR, CDR2 FQNEAQ (reference sequence). The junction had 15 bases not matched to a gene; V was cut back by 6 bases and J by 2 bases. The CDR3 protein is CASSWKVSSGENTGELFF. The CDR3 region has the DNA TGTGCCAGCAGTTGGAAGGTTTCTAGCGGAGAAAACACCGGGGAGCTGTTTTTT.

V and J are TRBV4-2 and TRBJ2-5; D may be TRBD1 (5 bases). V lost 0 bases and J 0 bases, leaving 8 bases between the germline ends. Looked up from germline, CDR1 is LGHNA and CDR2 is YNFKEQ. This CDR3 spans 15 amino acids. CDR3 in DNA: TGTGCCAGCAGCCAAGAAGGCAGGGACCAAGAGACCCAGTACTTC. It codes for CASSQEGRDQETQYF.

The genes are TRBV11-2 and TRBJ2-3; a possible D gene is TRBD2 (6 bases). Trimming pared 4 bases from V and 3 bases from J, leaving 11 bases between. Germline lookup yields CDR1 SGHAT and CDR2 FQNNGV. The CDR3 contains 14 residues. CDR3 amino acids: CASSSWRGTDTQYF. CDR3 bases: TGTGCCAGCAGCTCCTGGAGGGGTACAGATACGCAGTATTTT.

The chain is built from TRBV13 and TRBJ1-2, with 7 nucleotides matching TRBD1. The trim removed 5 bases at V and 3 bases at J, leaving 6 bases unmatched. The CDR3 totals 14 residues. The V gene's germline CDR1 is PRHDT and CDR2 FYEKMQ (reference sequence). In DNA, the CDR3 is TGTGCCAGCAGCCCAGGACAGGAGGACTATGGCTACACCTTC. Its protein is CASSPGQEDYGYTF.

Of note for this clone: This sample also contains other DNA sequences that code for the same CDR3. The chain recombines TRBV7-2 with TRBJ2-7, with 7 bases identical to TRBD1. J gave up 2 bases and V 1 base, and 2 bases lay outside the gene matches. The CDR3 has 14 amino acids. CDR1 and CDR2 (germline): SGHTA, FQGNSA. DNA for the CDR3: TGTGCCAGCAGCTTAGACAGGGGCACCTACGAGCAGTACTTC. Protein sequence: CASSLDRGTYEQYF.

The chain has TRBV4-1 and TRBJ2-7; unclear D gene. V was clipped by 2 bases and J by 0 bases, with 5 bases between them. The CDR3 sequence is 13 residues long. CDR1 and CDR2 from the germline V gene are MGHRA and YSYEKL. CDR3 amino acids: CASSQQYSYEQYF. The CDR3 DNA follows: TGCGCCAGCAGCCAACAGTACTCCTACGAGCAGTACTTC.

The chain employs TRBV19 and TRBJ2-3; weak D call: TRBD2 (5 bases). From germline, CDR1 is LNHDA and CDR2 SQIVND (reference sequence). V was clipped by 3 bases and J by 2 bases, with 18 bases between them. The CDR3 spans 17 residues. The CDR3 region is CASSIWWESRDTDTQYF. Here the CDR3 DNA reads TGTGCCAGTAGTATTTGGTGGGAGTCGAGAGACACAGATACGCAGTATTTT.

The chain has TRBV28 and TRBJ1-5; 7 bases are shared with TRBD1. The CDR3 has 14 residues. The ends lost 3 bases at V and 1 base at J; junction bases unmatched: 0. Germline-derived CDR1 and CDR2 are MDHEN and SYDVKM. The CDR3, as DNA: TGTGCCAGCAGTTTGACAGGGAGCAATCAGCCCCAGCATTTT. Protein sequence: CASSLTGSNQPQHF.

This clone was picked up one time. This chain connects TRBV9 to TRBJ2-7, with 8 bases that match TRBD1. V shed 3 bases and J 5 bases; nucleotides not matched to a gene: 10. The CDR3 extends over 15 amino acids. Germline V gene lookup returns CDR1 SGDLS and CDR2 YYNGEE. CDR3 in amino acids: CASSDPTGAMNEQYF. CDR3 sequence (DNA): TGTGCCAGCAGCGACCCGACAGGGGCAATGAACGAGCAGTACTTC.

The V call is TRBV5-1, the J call TRBJ2-3; 8 positions agree with TRBD2. V gave up 0 bases and J gave up 2 bases; unmatched junction bases: 11. CDR3 size: 18 residues. Germline CDR1 and CDR2: SGHRS and YFSETQ. CDR3 DNA sequence: TGCGCCAGCAGCTTGGGGTTAGCTGGACTAGCCACCACAGATACGCAGTATTTT. It is translated as CASSLGLAGLATTDTQYF. Filled out from reference TRBV5-1 and TRBJ2-3, the complete variable domain reads KAGVTQTPRYLIKTRGQQVTLSCSPISGHRSVSWYQQTPGQGLQFLFEYFSETQRNKGNFPGRFSGRQFSNSRSEMNVSTLELGDSALYLCASSLGLAGLATTDTQYFGPGTRLTVL.

The rearrangement uses TRBV5-4 and TRBJ2-3; 8 positions match TRBD2. Germline lookup yields CDR1 SGHNT and CDR2 YYREEE (reference sequence). The V gene end was trimmed by 1 base and the J gene end by 0 bases; junction bases not matched to a gene: 7. CDR3 length: 17 residues. CDR3: CASSLTSGYTSTDTQYF. The CDR3 DNA reads as TGTGCCAGCAGCTTGACTAGCGGATACACTAGCACAGATACGCAGTATTTT.

CDR3 bases: TGTGCCAGCAGTTTAAGCGGTAATAATTCACCCCTCCACTTT. It specifies CASSLSGNNSPLHF. This rearrangement joins TRBV27 to TRBJ1-6; D remains unclear. CDR1 is MNHEY and CDR2 is SMNVEV in the germline V gene (reference sequence). Trimming removed 2 bases at V and 5 bases at J, with 7 bases between. This CDR3 region has 14 residues.